This is a list of T cell receptor beta chains from one sample in a study of control samples from healthy donors and cancer patients. The data were produced by immunoSEQ multiplex PCR, yet TCRdb's version contains in-frame clones alone and is incomplete. The sample includes about 130,000 clones, just over 90% of them seen just once. Sequenced: PBMCs. The receptors here all came from a middle-aged man with head and neck cancer. CDR3s include the opening cysteine and the closing phenylalanine or tryptophan. D genes are given only for firm matches. Some rows mark clone size as missing; the rest say once, few, many or name a class of expanded clone.

TRBD1	.	TRBV7-3	TRBJ2-7	CASSADRGHEQYF	TGTGCCAGCAGCGCCGACAGGGGCCACGAGCAGTACTTC
.	.	TRBV30	TRBJ1-2	CAWSLDFANYGYTF	TGTGCCTGGAGTCTAGATTTCGCTAACTATGGCTACACCTTC
.	once	TRBV5-8	TRBJ1-3	CASSLEVFRSPSGNTIYF	TGTGCCAGCAGCTTGGAAGTCTTCCGATCGCCCTCTGGAAACACCATATATTTT
TRBD1	.	TRBV4-3	TRBJ1-2	CASSQDDRQGDYGYTF	TGCGCCAGCAGCCAAGATGATCGACAGGGGGACTATGGCTACACCTTC
.	.	TRBV29-1	TRBJ2-1	CSVAGSTYNEQFF	TGCAGCGTTGCAGGGTCTACCTACAATGAGCAGTTCTTC
.	once	TRBV19	TRBJ1-1	CASSIGRREAFF	TGTGCCAGTAGTATTGGTCGGAGGGAAGCTTTCTTT
TRBD1	.	TRBV7-2	TRBJ1-1	CASSLGGTGGTEAFF	TGTGCCAGCAGCTTAGGCGGGACAGGAGGCACTGAAGCTTTCTTT
.	.	TRBV4-3	TRBJ2-7	CASSLLTGAYEQYF	TGCGCCAGCAGCCTGTTAACGGGCGCCTACGAGCAGTACTTC
.	.	TRBV7-9	TRBJ1-2	CASSLGGFSGYTF	TGTGCCAGCAGCTTAGGCGGTTTCAGTGGCTACACCTTC
.	once	TRBV25-1	TRBJ2-7	CASSEGYEQYF	TGTGCCAGCAGTGAGGGCTACGAGCAGTACTTC
.	.	TRBV2	TRBJ2-2	CASRVGQNTGELFF	TGTGCCAGCAGGGTGGGACAGAACACCGGGGAGCTGTTTTTT
.	once	TRBV4-3	TRBJ1-4	CASSQDTGPGNEKLFF	TGCGCCAGCAGCCAAGATACAGGGCCGGGGAATGAAAAACTGTTTTTT
.	.	TRBV6-2/TRBV6-3	TRBJ1-2	CASSYSTWLSWSYTF	TGTGCCAGCAGTTACTCGACCTGGTTGAGCTGGTCCTACACCTTC
.	.	TRBV6-5	TRBJ1-5	CASTRFDGFNQPQHF	TGTGCCAGCACCCGTTTCGACGGGTTTAATCAGCCCCAGCATTTT
.	.	TRBV30	TRBJ1-5	CAWSSPGAQSNQPQHF	TGTGCCTGGAGTAGCCCGGGGGCTCAAAGCAATCAGCCCCAGCATTTT
TRBD2	.	TRBV9	TRBJ2-7	CASSPGTSGPEQYF	TGTGCCAGCAGCCCCGGGACTAGCGGACCTGAGCAGTACTTC
.	.	TRBV14	TRBJ2-2	CASSRGSENTGELFF	TGTGCCAGCAGCCGCGGCTCCGAGAACACCGGGGAGCTGTTTTTT
.	.	TRBV5-1	TRBJ1-1	CASSPALGGNTEAFF	TGCGCCAGCAGCCCCGCTTTAGGGGGTAACACTGAAGCTTTCTTT
TRBD2	.	TRBV28	TRBJ2-3	CASSLFAGLAGQNTDTQYF	TGTGCCAGCAGTTTATTCGCAGGACTAGCGGGGCAAAACACAGATACGCAGTATTTT
TRBD1	.	TRBV6-2/TRBV6-3	TRBJ2-5	CASSYSGQGETQYF	TGTGCCAGCAGTTACTCGGGACAGGGGGAGACCCAGTACTTC
.	.	TRBV28	TRBJ1-1	CASSLPGTTEAFF	TGTGCCAGCAGTTTGCCAGGGACCACTGAAGCTTTCTTT
TRBD2	.	TRBV5-6	TRBJ2-5	CASSFRLAGSTKQETQYF	TGTGCCAGCAGCTTTCGGCTAGCGGGGTCTACAAAACAAGAGACCCAGTACTTC
.	.	TRBV7-2	TRBJ2-7	CASSPGGWGREQYF	TGTGCCAGCAGCCCTGGTGGTTGGGGGAGGGAGCAGTACTTC
TRBD2	.	TRBV18	TRBJ2-3	CASSPTTSGGTDTQYF	TGTGCCAGCTCACCGACGACTAGCGGGGGCACAGATACGCAGTATTTT
TRBD1	.	TRBV4-2	TRBJ2-7	CASSQAPSTGQGAYEQYF	TGTGCCAGCAGCCAAGCACCGAGTACTGGACAGGGGGCCTACGAGCAGTACTTC